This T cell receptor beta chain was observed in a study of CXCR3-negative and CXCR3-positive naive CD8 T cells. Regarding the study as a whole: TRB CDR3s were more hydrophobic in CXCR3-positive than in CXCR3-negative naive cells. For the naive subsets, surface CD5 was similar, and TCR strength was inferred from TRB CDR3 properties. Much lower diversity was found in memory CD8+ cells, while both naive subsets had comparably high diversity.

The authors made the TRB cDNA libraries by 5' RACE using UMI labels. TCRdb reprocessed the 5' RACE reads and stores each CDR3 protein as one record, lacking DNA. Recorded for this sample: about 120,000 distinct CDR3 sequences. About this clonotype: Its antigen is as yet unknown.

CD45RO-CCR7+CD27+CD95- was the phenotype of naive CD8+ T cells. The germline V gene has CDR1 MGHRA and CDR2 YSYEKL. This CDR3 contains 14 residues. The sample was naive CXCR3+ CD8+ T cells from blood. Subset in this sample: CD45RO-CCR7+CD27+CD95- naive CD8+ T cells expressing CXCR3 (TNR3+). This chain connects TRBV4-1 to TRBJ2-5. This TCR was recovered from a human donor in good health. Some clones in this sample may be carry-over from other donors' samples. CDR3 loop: CASSQDRSEETQYF.